The 18 T cell receptor beta chains in this list originate from one sample, sequenced in a study of OX40 agonist ivuxolimab in advanced cancers. Assay used: immunoSEQ multiplex PCR; TCRdb lists only in-frame clones, some missing. The sample yields some 96,000 clones, around 93% seen once. The sample in question was CD4+ or CD8+ T cells sorted from blood, obtained in a trial of the OX40 agonist ivuxolimab. Receptors originate from an adult with an advanced solid tumor such as melanoma, head and neck, liver or kidney cancer.

Of note for this clone: Other DNA sequences in this sample translate to the same CDR3. The chain has TRBV5-1 and TRBJ2-3; D unclear. The CDR3 extends over 12 amino acids. Germline CDR1 reads SGHRS; CDR2 reads YFSETQ. Trimming left V 2 bases short and J 4 bases short, with 5 bases between. The CDR3 region is CASSLVADTQYF. The CDR3 nucleotides read TGCGCCAGCAGCTTAGTTGCAGATACGCAGTATTTT.

This chain uses TRBV5-4 with TRBJ2-1; 9 bases fit TRBD1. The V and J ends lost 4 bases and 4 bases, in that order; junction bases with no gene match: 3. CDR3 length equals 14 residues. In germline, CDR1 is SGHNT, CDR2 YYREEE (reference sequence). CDR3: CASSTDRGYNEQFF. In nucleotides, the CDR3 is TGTGCCAGCAGCACGGACAGGGGATACAATGAGCAGTTCTTC.

The rearrangement joins TRBV6-5 to TRBJ2-1; D call uncertain. The CDR3 spans 11 residues. The V gene lost 10 bases and the J gene lost 6 bases, with 10 bases spanning the gap. Germline V gives CDR1 MNHEY, CDR2 SVGAGI. The CDR3: CATGDGNEQFF. CDR3 in DNA: TGTGCCACCGGAGACGGCAATGAGCAGTTCTTC.

The V gene is TRBV28, the J gene TRBJ2-2; D is undetermined. Germline loops: CDR1 MDHEN, CDR2 SYDVKM. The CDR3 length is 15 residues. V was clipped by 5 bases and J by 7 bases, with 17 bases between them. CDR3 protein: CASSPQAPANGELFF. The CDR3 DNA follows: TGTGCCAGCAGTCCCCAGGCCCCGGCGAACGGGGAGCTGTTTTTT.

To note about this clone: This sample includes further DNA sequences coding for the same CDR3. This sequence joins TRBV20-1 and TRBJ1-1, with D unresolved. Germline V gene lookup returns CDR1 DFQATT and CDR2 SNEGSKA (reference sequence). The CDR3 has 11 residues. V lost 6 bases and J 1 base, leaving 6 bases between the germline ends. This chain's CDR3 is CSARQNTEAFF. The CDR3 coding sequence is TGCAGTGCCAGGCAGAACACTGAAGCTTTCTTT.

This chain connects TRBV15 to TRBJ2-4, with D possibly being TRBD1 or TRBD2 (5 bases each). V lost 1 base, J lost 3 bases, and 10 bases lay in between. This CDR3 has 15 amino acids. Germline CDR1 LNHNV, CDR2 YYDKDF (reference sequence). CDR3: CATSRAGTGKNIQYF. In nucleotides, the CDR3 is TGTGCCACCAGCAGAGCGGGAACAGGCAAAAACATTCAGTACTTC.

The chain employs TRBV5-1 and TRBJ1-3; D may be TRBD1 (6 bases). Germline V gene sequence: CDR1 SGHRS, CDR2 YFSETQ. The CDR3 loop spans 15 amino acids. The V end was cut by 4 bases, the J end by 2 bases, with 13 bases between. Written as DNA, the CDR3 is TGCGCCAGCAGCGAAGTAACAGGGACTGGAAACACCATATATTTT. Its translation is CASSEVTGTGNTIYF. The full variable domain, its missing parts supplied by reference TRBV5-1 and TRBJ1-3, is KAGVTQTPRYLIKTRGQQVTLSCSPISGHRSVSWYQQTPGQGLQFLFEYFSETQRNKGNFPGRFSGRQFSNSRSEMNVSTLELGDSALYLCASSEVTGTGNTIYFGEGSWLTVV.

This chain uses TRBV29-1 with TRBJ2-3, with a weak D call TRBD1 (6 bases). Trimming left V 6 bases short and J 0 bases short, with 19 bases between. This CDR3 region has 16 residues. CDR1 SQVTM and CDR2 ANQGSEA come from the germline V gene. CDR3 amino acids: CSVHTTTGSSTDTQYF. The CDR3 nucleotides read TGCAGCGTCCACACTACGACAGGATCTAGCACAGATACGCAGTATTTT.

This chain links TRBV9 with TRBJ2-5; D is unresolved. Deletions cut 2 bases from V and 0 bases from J, with 5 bases between. CDR3 size: 13 residues. Per the germline V gene, CDR1 is SGDLS and CDR2 is YYNGEE. CDR3 nucleotide sequence: TGTGCCAGCAGCGTCTCCCACCAAGAGACCCAGTACTTC. It encodes CASSVSHQETQYF.

V and J are TRBV7-8 and TRBJ1-5; no clear D. Between the trimmed V and J ends, which lost 1 base and 0 bases, there was a span of 1 base. CDR1 is SGHVS, CDR2 FQNEAQ, per germline. This CDR3 is built from 13 residues. The CDR3: CASSLVSNQPQHF. The CDR3 region has the DNA TGTGCCAGCAGCTTAGTTAGCAATCAGCCCCAGCATTTT.

The V call is TRBV18, the J call TRBJ2-1; D is ambiguous. Germline V CDR1 and CDR2: KGHSH, LQKENI. Between the trimmed V and J ends, which lost 1 base and 1 base, there was a span of 20 bases. The CDR3 covers 19 residues. The CDR3 bases are TGTGCCAGCTCACCACTGGGCCAGGACCTGCCGTGGTCCTACAATGAGCAGTTCTTC. Amino acid sequence: CASSPLGQDLPWSYNEQFF.

The chain recombines TRBV27 with TRBJ2-7, with D unresolved. The CDR3 has 14 amino acids. Trimming pared 5 bases from V and 4 bases from J, leaving 15 bases between. Germline V gene data show CDR1 as MNHEY and CDR2 as SMNVEV (reference sequence). The DNA for the CDR3 is TGTGCCAGCAGTCTACGATCGACGGAGTACGAGCAGTACTTC. Translated, it gives CASSLRSTEYEQYF.

This chain links TRBV7-9 with TRBJ1-5; maybe TRBD1 (6 bases). This CDR3 is built from 16 residues. The V and J ends lost 5 bases and 4 bases respectively, with 18 bases between them. Germline V gives CDR1 SEHNR, CDR2 FQNEAQ (reference sequence). CDR3 DNA sequence: TGTGCCAGCAGCCAGCTTCAGGGGTTTCCGAATCAGCCCCAGCATTTT. Its translation is CASSQLQGFPNQPQHF.

This clone was counted a single time. This chain joins TRBV5-4 and TRBJ2-3, with 15 bases lining up with TRBD2. The germline V gene has CDR1 SGHNT and CDR2 YYREEE (reference sequence). Germline trimming cut 2 bases from V and 7 bases from J; bases unmatched to any gene: 5. CDR3 size: 16 residues. The CDR3 here is CASSFGLAGGPNTQYF. The DNA for the CDR3 is TGTGCCAGCAGCTTTGGACTAGCGGGAGGGCCCAATACGCAGTATTTT.

The V call is TRBV2, the J call TRBJ2-1; the D gene is possibly TRBD2 (5 bases). The CDR3 has 13 residues. V was pared by 4 bases and J by 9 bases, with 13 bases between. Germline V gene lookup returns CDR1 SNHLY and CDR2 FYNNEI. The CDR3 sequence: CASSGEPGSEQFF. As DNA, the CDR3 is TGTGCCAGCAGTGGAGAACCGGGGTCTGAGCAGTTCTTC.

This chain links TRBV28 with TRBJ1-3, with TRBD1 matching 9 bases. V gave up 5 bases and J gave up 2 bases; unmatched junction bases: 4. The CDR3 totals 15 residues. In germline, CDR1 is MDHEN, CDR2 SYDVKM. The DNA for the CDR3 is TGTGCCAGCAGTCTCTACAGGGGGCCTGGAAACACCATATATTTT. This gives the protein CASSLYRGPGNTIYF.

The genes are TRBV19 and TRBJ2-3; D perhaps matches TRBD1 (6 bases). The ends were cut back, 5 bases at V and 2 bases at J, with 17 bases in the middle. This CDR3 contains 16 residues. Germline values: CDR1 LNHDA, CDR2 SQIVND (reference sequence). The CDR3 nucleotides are TGTGCCAGTAGTCCTACGCGACAGGTAAACACAGATACGCAGTATTTT. It encodes CASSPTRQVNTDTQYF.

The chain carries TRBV18 and TRBJ2-7, with 7 bases aligning to TRBD1. The CDR3 loop spans 15 amino acids. Germline V gene lookup returns CDR1 KGHSH and CDR2 LQKENI. V lost 4 bases to trimming and J lost 2 bases; unmatched junction nucleotides: 8. CDR3 sequence: CASSQGDSGTYEQYF. The CDR3, as DNA: TGTGCCAGCTCACAAGGGGACAGCGGAACCTACGAGCAGTACTTC.